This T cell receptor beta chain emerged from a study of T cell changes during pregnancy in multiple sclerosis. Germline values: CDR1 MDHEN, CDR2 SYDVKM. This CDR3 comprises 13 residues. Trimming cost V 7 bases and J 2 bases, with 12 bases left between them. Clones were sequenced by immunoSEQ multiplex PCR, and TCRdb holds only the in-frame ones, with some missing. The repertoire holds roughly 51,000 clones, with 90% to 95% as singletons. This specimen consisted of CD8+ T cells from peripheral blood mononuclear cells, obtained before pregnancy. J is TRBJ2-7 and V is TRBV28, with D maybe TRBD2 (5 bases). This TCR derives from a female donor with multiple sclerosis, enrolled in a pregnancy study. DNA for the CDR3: TGTGCCAGCACCGCACCCGGGGCCTACGAGCAGTACTTC. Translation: CASTAPGAYEQYF.